This T cell receptor (beta chain) was recorded in a study of cytotoxic CD8 clonotypes in ibrutinib-treated CLL. TCRdb's table, derived via immunoSEQ multiplex PCR, lists solely in-frame clones and lacks some. Among more than 70,000 clones listed, 70% to 80% were seen once. The V end was cut by 0 bases, the J end by 3 bases, with 10 bases between. Germline lookup yields CDR1 SGHRS and CDR2 YFSETQ. The CDR3 runs to 15 residues. The clonotype comes from a human donor with chronic lymphocytic leukemia. This rearrangement joins TRBV5-1 to TRBJ1-5, with D perhaps matching TRBD1 (5 bases). The specimen was PBMCs, collected after 12 months of ibrutinib treatment. The CDR3 loop reads CASSLVGPLNQPQHF. CDR3 nucleotides: TGCGCCAGCAGCTTGGTGGGACCGCTCAATCAGCCCCAGCATTTT.